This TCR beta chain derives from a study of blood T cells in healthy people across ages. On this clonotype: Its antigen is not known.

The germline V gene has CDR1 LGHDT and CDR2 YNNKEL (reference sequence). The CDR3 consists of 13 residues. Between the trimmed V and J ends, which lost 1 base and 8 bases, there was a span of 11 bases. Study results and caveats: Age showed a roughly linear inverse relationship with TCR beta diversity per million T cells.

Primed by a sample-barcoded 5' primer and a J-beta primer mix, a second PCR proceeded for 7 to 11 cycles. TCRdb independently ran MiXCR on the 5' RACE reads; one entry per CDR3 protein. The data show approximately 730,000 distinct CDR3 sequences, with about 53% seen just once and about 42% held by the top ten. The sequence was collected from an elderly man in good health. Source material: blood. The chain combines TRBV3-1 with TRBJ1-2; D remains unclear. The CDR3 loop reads CASSQGHPGGYTF. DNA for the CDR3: TGTGCCAGCAGCCAAGGTCACCCGGGCGGCTACACCTTC.